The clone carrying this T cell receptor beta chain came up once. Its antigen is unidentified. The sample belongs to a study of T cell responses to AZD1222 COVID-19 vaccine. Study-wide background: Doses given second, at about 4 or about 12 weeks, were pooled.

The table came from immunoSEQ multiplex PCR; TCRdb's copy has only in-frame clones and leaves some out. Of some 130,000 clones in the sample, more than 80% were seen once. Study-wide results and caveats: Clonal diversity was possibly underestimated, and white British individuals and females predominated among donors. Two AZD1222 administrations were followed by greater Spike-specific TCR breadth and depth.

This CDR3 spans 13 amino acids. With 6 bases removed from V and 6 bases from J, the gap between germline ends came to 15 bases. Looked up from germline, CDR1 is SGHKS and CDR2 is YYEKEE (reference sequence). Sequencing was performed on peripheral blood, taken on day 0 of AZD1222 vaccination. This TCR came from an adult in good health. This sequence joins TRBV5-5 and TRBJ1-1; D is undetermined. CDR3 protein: CASTFFGRPEAFF. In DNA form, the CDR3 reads TGTGCCAGCACCTTTTTCGGACGGCCTGAAGCTTTCTTT.